This TCR beta chain is from a study of Graves' ophthalmopathy and Graves' hyperthyroidism (dated by TCRdb to 2017 to 2018). For the study in its entirety: Peripheral blood was collected at initial diagnosis, before any treatment. The study used TCR beta repertoire signatures to distinguish Graves' ophthalmopathy from Graves' hyperthyroidism and to predict progression to ophthalmopathy. In total, some 130 blood samples were TCR-sequenced: some 43 ophthalmopathy, 75 hyperthyroidism and some 17 hyperthyroidism-to-ophthalmopathy patients. To explore V-J signatures distinguishing ophthalmopathy from hyperthyroidism, a discovery set of 100 or so patients (fewer than 45 ophthalmopathy, over 55 stable hyperthyroidism) was enrolled. An independent validation cohort comprised fewer than 20 hyperthyroidism patients and 17 patients who later progressed from hyperthyroidism to ophthalmopathy. In over five hyperthyroidism patients, T-cell repertoires of thyroid tissue and blood were compared. Following sample collection, hyperthyroidism patients were given methimazole at a starting dose of 30 mg daily, and ophthalmopathy patients were given high-dose intravenous methylprednisolone.

For repertoire sequencing, TCR beta CDR3 regions were amplified from RNA transcripts. HTBI primers and the Qiagen OneStep RT-PCR kit were used in a first-round RT-PCR, which was followed by a second-round multiplex PCR, size selection and purification. Libraries were sequenced paired-end with 100 bp reads on an Illumina HiSeq2000. The original methods were these. SOAPnuke was used for read processing, and reads with adapters, uncalled bases, a mean Phred below 15, or no exact constant-primer or identifier match were discarded. High-quality paired reads were merged with COPE v1.2.5. Each unique nucleotide sequence was defined as a clonotype, and clonotypes were aligned to IMGT TRB V, D and J references with MiTCR v1.1. The analysis was limited to V-J combinations with a frequency above 0.0001, which together covered roughly 99% of the repertoires. A TCR clonal expansion and chaos score per V-J combination was defined as the ratio of F50 clonal expansion to chaos observed in the TCRdist matrix. Features were reduced by Welch's t-statistics and random forest to some 13 V-J combinations, which fed a naive Bayes classifier. Thyroid-blood repertoire similarity was quantified with the Morisita-Horn index. Clones were called with MiXCR by TCRdb after fastp trimmed the public reads at Q25, and only in-frame beta chains were retained. A single entry per CDR3 protein holds the most common genes and DNA from its merged rows. Clone size and V and J calls follow TCRdb, not the original study. Present in this sample are roughly 350,000 distinct CDR3 sequences, roughly 17% of which were seen just once. Together, the top ten hold roughly 2.6% of the sample.

Deletion took 2 bases off V and 4 bases off J, with a span of 6 bases between the germline ends. The germline V gene encodes CDR1 MDHEN and CDR2 SYDVKM. The CDR3 has 13 amino acids, counting the end cysteine and phenylalanine. Of all the DNA, just the CDR3 is kept, 39 bases in frame from base 1. A patient counted as having stable hyperthyroidism if there was no progression to ophthalmopathy within 18 months of follow-up. Hyperthyroidism patients were newly diagnosed, with disease duration under 2 months, and aged 18 to 65 years. Patients were excluded if they had other autoimmune diseases, uncontrolled infections, pregnancy or lactation. Diagnosis was based on clinical symptoms, serum thyroxine, TRAb, thyroid ultrasound and orbital computed tomography. Ficoll-Paque density gradient centrifugation was used to isolate PBMCs from 9.5 to 10 ml of fresh peripheral blood. Total RNA was extracted with Trizol reagent and quality-checked on an Agilent 2100 Bioanalyzer.

This clonotype occurred many times. This clone's antigen is unknown. Base qualities are not provided; no much larger clone lies one nucleotide away. General study outcomes and caveats: In validation, the model predicted ophthalmopathy progression with over 60% sensitivity and about 73% specificity; about a dozen predicted patients were CT-confirmed with GO in a median of roughly 6.8 months. Most expanded thyroid clonotypes with frequency above 0.001 were also detected in blood, suggesting blood repertoires may reflect the thyroid immune response. The 13-signature model separated ophthalmopathy from stable hyperthyroidism with approximately 88% sensitivity and 81.08% specificity in cross-validation, and 80%/75% in the test set. Sample size was not predetermined statistically, and investigators were not blinded to group allocation.

This sequence was found in an adult woman with stable Graves' hyperthyroidism. The chain is encoded by TRBV28 joined to TRBJ1-3; the D gene cannot be resolved reliably. Sample: peripheral blood. In nucleotides, the sequence is TGTGCCAGCAGTTTACCCCCGGGAAACACCATATATTTT. Its product reads: CASSLPPGNTIYF.